The 25 T cell receptor beta chains presented below share a single source sample, sequenced in a study of Graves' ophthalmopathy and Graves' hyperthyroidism. Amplification from RNA transcripts yielded the TCR beta CDR3 regions. Second-round multiplex PCR came after first-round RT-PCR with HTBI primers. TCRdb called the multiplex PCR reads again in MiXCR, with one record for every CDR3 protein. The sample lists a few hundred thousand distinct CDR3 sequences; roughly 21% were seen once. Sequencing used peripheral blood. The receptor source for this set is a woman aged 50 to 65 with Graves' ophthalmopathy.

V and J are TRBV30 and TRBJ2-7, with D tentatively TRBD1 (6 bases). The CDR3 is made up of 13 amino acids. The V end lost 4 bases, the J end lost 3 bases, and 13 bases lay between the germline ends. Germline V gene sequence: CDR1 GTSNPN, CDR2 SVGIG (reference sequence). Here the CDR3 DNA reads TGTGCCTGGAAACAGGGCACGGGCTACGAGCAGTACTTC. This translates into CAWKQGTGYEQYF.

This clonotype was counted ten times or more. This rearrangement joins TRBV7-8 to TRBJ1-5; D ambiguous. This CDR3 has 15 residues. V lost 5 bases and J lost 6, with 17 bases in between. Germline CDR1 SGHVS, CDR2 FQNEAQ. DNA of the CDR3: TGTGCCAGCAGCCCTGGCGGGGTCCTAGGTCAGCCCCAGCATTTT. Residues: CASSPGGVLGQPQHF.

This clonotype was counted at least ten times. The rearrangement uses TRBV20-1 and TRBJ1-3, with D tentatively TRBD1 (5 bases). Per germline, CDR1 DFQATT and CDR2 SNEGSKA (reference sequence). This CDR3 has 14 amino acids. Between the trimmed V and J ends, which lost 2 bases and 3 bases, there was a span of 11 bases. Here the CDR3 reads CSARSGGLGNTIYF. CDR3 in DNA: TGCAGTGCTAGATCTGGGGGACTTGGAAACACCATATATTTT.

There are many counts of this clonotype. The J gene is TRBJ2-7, the V gene TRBV20-1; perhaps TRBD1 as D (5 bases). The CDR3 runs 14 residues. V lost 0 bases to trimming and J lost 0 bases, with 9 bases between them. CDR1 is DFQATT, CDR2 SNEGSKA, per germline (reference sequence). The CDR3 DNA reads TGCAGTGCTAGAGATCCAGGGATCTCCTACGAGCAGTACTTC. Translating it yields CSARDPGISYEQYF.

This clonotype was seen repeatedly, ten times or more. The chain links TRBV6-1 to TRBJ1-2; tentatively, D is TRBD1 (6 bases). Deletions cut 2 bases from V and 6 bases from J, with 16 bases between. Germline CDR1 and CDR2: MNHNS and SASEGT. The CDR3 contains 15 residues. DNA of the CDR3: TGTGCCAGCAGTGAATATCGGGCCAGGGGTGATGGCTACACCTTC. It is translated as CASSEYRARGDGYTF.

This clonotype was recorded many times. This chain links TRBV28 with TRBJ1-5, with D possibly TRBD1 on 5 matching bases. The CDR3 is made up of 15 amino acids. Looked up from germline, CDR1 is MDHEN and CDR2 is SYDVKM. V was cut by 3 bases and J by 2 bases, with 11 bases left in between. DNA of the CDR3: TGTGCCAGCAGTTTCCCGTTAGGGGGCAATCAGCCCCAGCATTTT. It is translated as CASSFPLGGNQPQHF.

This clonotype was found many times. This chain joins TRBV6-1 and TRBJ1-3; weak D call: TRBD1 (5 bases). V lost 4 bases and J 7 bases, leaving 14 bases between the germline ends. The germline V gene has CDR1 MNHNS and CDR2 SASEGT. The CDR3 contains 14 residues. The CDR3 DNA is TGTGCCAGCAGTGGCGGCAGGGACGAGAACACCATATATTTT. Its translation is CASSGGRDENTIYF.

The table lists this clonotype with many counts. The CDR3, as DNA: TGTGCCAGCAGTTTGGGACAGGTCAATGAGCAGTTCTTC. This gives the protein CASSLGQVNEQFF. The chain uses TRBV27 and TRBJ2-1; 8 bases fit TRBD1. CDR1 is MNHEY, CDR2 SMNVEV, per germline (reference sequence). There are 13 residues in the CDR3. After removal of 3 bases from V and 6 bases from J, the junction contained 1 base not matched to a gene.

This clonotype has at least ten counts. The chain carries TRBV7-9 and TRBJ1-6, with D possibly being TRBD1 (5 bases). V lost 2 bases and J 0 bases, leaving 14 bases between the germline ends. CDR1 SEHNR and CDR2 FQNEAQ come from the germline V gene (reference sequence). The CDR3 loop spans 18 amino acids. The CDR3 loop reads CASSLQGASASYNSPLHF. Written as DNA, the CDR3 is TGTGCCAGCAGCTTACAGGGAGCGAGCGCCTCCTATAATTCACCCCTCCACTTT.

The chain is built from TRBV27 and TRBJ1-6, with 10 positions matching TRBD1. The CDR3 is 18 residues long. Trimming removed 0 bases from V and 1 base from J; junction bases left unmatched: 3. CDR1 and CDR2 (germline): MNHEY, SMNVEV (reference sequence). Here the CDR3 reads CASSLSTGGTSYNSPLHF. Here the CDR3 DNA reads TGTGCCAGCAGTTTATCGACAGGGGGCACATCCTATAATTCACCCCTCCACTTT.

Of note for this clonotype: An end of the junction does not agree with germline; a read error may underlie this. The rearrangement uses TRBV27 and TRBJ2-7, with a weak D call TRBD1 (5 bases). The CDR3 runs to 15 residues. The germline V gene has CDR1 MNHEY and CDR2 SMNVEV (reference sequence). The chain's CDR3 is CASSAFQDTTYEQSF. Written as DNA, the CDR3 is TGTGCCAGCAGCGCCTTCCAGGACACCACCTACGAGCAGTCCTTC.

Ten or more counts support this clonotype. The CDR3 sequence is CASNANRRSGELFF. The CDR3 region has the DNA TGTGCCAGCAATGCCAACCGGAGGTCCGGGGAGCTGTTTTTT. The genes are TRBV2 and TRBJ2-2, with a possible D match to TRBD2 (5 bases). From germline, CDR1 is SNHLY and CDR2 FYNNEI. The CDR3 runs 14 residues. V gave up 7 bases and J gave up 6 bases, with 15 bases separating them.

This clonotype was seen many times. The V call is TRBV30, the J call TRBJ1-1; D gene unclear. The CDR3 covers 13 residues. Germline V gives CDR1 GTSNPN, CDR2 SVGIG (reference sequence). Deletions cut 5 bases from V and 1 base from J, with 11 bases between. The DNA for the CDR3 is TGTGCCTGGGAACGACGGAAGAACACTGAAGCTTTCTTT. Translated: CAWERRKNTEAFF. Based on the CDR3 plus reference TRBV30 and TRBJ1-1, the full variable domain is SQTIHQWPATLVQPVGSPLSLECTVEGTSNPNLYWYRQAAGRGLQLLFYSVGIGQISSEVPQNLSASRPQDRQFILSSKKLLLSDSGFYLCAWERRKNTEAFFGQGTRLTVV.

This rearrangement joins TRBV7-2 to TRBJ2-7; perhaps TRBD1 as D (6 bases). V gave up 8 bases and J gave up 6 bases, with 14 bases separating them. This CDR3 has 12 residues. The V gene's germline CDR1 is SGHTA and CDR2 FQGNSA. The CDR3 DNA reads TGTGCCAGCCACAGGGTACCAAGCGAGCAGTACTTC. This codes for CASHRVPSEQYF.

This clonotype occurred many times. The gene calls are TRBV12-3 or TRBV12-4 and TRBJ1-2; D uncertain. CDR3 length: 14 amino acids. V gave up 1 base and J gave up 1 base, with 7 bases separating them. This CDR3 is CASSLGQVNYGYTF. The CDR3 nucleotides are TGTGCCAGCAGTTTAGGGCAGGTTAACTATGGCTACACCTTC.

This clonotype was recorded only once. J is TRBJ1-3 and V is TRBV30; D not resolved. The CDR3 totals 11 residues. Per the germline V gene, CDR1 is GTSNPN and CDR2 is SVGIG (reference sequence). V was trimmed by 2 bases and J by 7 bases, leaving 6 bases between them. As DNA, the CDR3 is TGTGCCTGGAGTAACAGCAACACCATATATTTT. Its translation is CAWSNSNTIYF.

This clonotype was detected many times. J is TRBJ2-5 and V is TRBV6-5; 8 nucleotides line up with TRBD2. Germline CDR1 MNHEY, CDR2 SVGAGI. The V gene end was trimmed by 2 bases and the J gene end by 2 bases; junction bases not matched to a gene: 4. CDR3 length: 15 amino acids. The CDR3 protein is CASSYTTGGQETQYF. The CDR3 nucleotides read TGTGCCAGCAGTTACACGACGGGAGGGCAAGAGACCCAGTACTTC.

The chain recombines TRBV6-4 with TRBJ1-1; D perhaps matches TRBD1 (6 bases). The CDR3 contains 15 residues. Germline CDR1 is MRHNA and CDR2 is SNTAGT. V lost 4 bases and J 1 base, leaving 13 bases between the germline ends. The CDR3 coding sequence is TGTGCCAGCAGTGCCAAACAGGGCCCGAACACTGAAGCTTTCTTT. Protein sequence: CASSAKQGPNTEAFF.

This clonotype was counted ten times or more. The rearrangement uses TRBV16 and TRBJ1-2, with D uncertain. This CDR3 comprises 12 residues. V was pared by 1 base and J by 3 bases, with 3 bases between. Germline V lookup: CDR1 KGHSY, CDR2 FQNENV. CDR3 region: CASSQLDYGYTF. CDR3 DNA sequence: TGTGCCAGCAGCCAATTGGACTATGGCTACACCTTC.

This clonotype was seen only a few times. V gene TRBV12-3 or TRBV12-4 combines with J gene TRBJ2-6; possibly TRBD2 for D (5 bases). Deletions cut 3 bases from V and 0 bases from J, with 9 bases between. The CDR3 runs 16 residues. DNA for the CDR3: TGTGCCAGCAGTTTGCAACGGGGCTCTGGGGCCAACGTCCTGACTTTC. Amino acids: CASSLQRGSGANVLTF.

This clonotype was seen at least ten times. This sequence joins TRBV2 and TRBJ1-1; 8 nucleotides align to TRBD1. The V gene end was trimmed by 6 bases and the J gene end by 4 bases; junction bases not matched to a gene: 7. CDR1 and CDR2 (germline): SNHLY, FYNNEI. The CDR3 contains 14 residues. The DNA for the CDR3 is TGTGCCAGCAGACCAGGGGGCCGGAGCACTGAAGCTTTCTTT. This gives the protein CASRPGGRSTEAFF.

Many counts were recorded for this clonotype. The chain carries TRBV20-1 and TRBJ2-7; tentative D call: TRBD2 (6 bases). This CDR3 has 12 amino acids. Trimming left V 5 bases short and J 6 bases short, with 14 bases between. The germline V gene encodes CDR1 DFQATT and CDR2 SNEGSKA (reference sequence). The CDR3 here is CSAGGTPSEQYF. The DNA for the CDR3 is TGCAGTGCTGGCGGGACGCCTTCCGAGCAGTACTTC.

As concerns this clonotype: The junction does not match germline at one end; this may be a read error. The chain uses TRBV12-3 or TRBV12-4 and TRBJ2-7, with 12 bases matching TRBD2. CDR3 length: 18 amino acids. The CDR3 bases are TGCGCCAGCAGCCCCCTCGGACTAGCGGGATCGGGGAATTACGAGCAGTACTTC. Its protein product is CASSPLGLAGSGNYEQYF.

There are many counts of this clonotype. The chain employs TRBV7-6 and TRBJ2-5, with TRBD2 matching 7 bases. Germline CDR1 reads SGHVS; CDR2 reads FNYEAQ. This CDR3 has 16 residues. The V segment lost 2 bases and the J segment 2 bases; nucleotides outside the gene matches: 8. CDR3 sequence reads: CASSLLGEGPQETQYF. CDR3 nucleotides: TGTGCCAGCAGCTTACTCGGGGAGGGGCCGCAAGAGACCCAGTACTTC.

As concerns this clonotype: A much larger clone lies a single base off, so this may be a read error. The genes are TRBV20-1 and TRBJ2-5; D perhaps matches TRBD2 (6 bases). The CDR3 length is 13 residues. Germline assignment: CDR1 DFQATT and CDR2 SNEGSKA (reference sequence). CDR3 DNA: TGCAGTGCTATGCGGGACGGTAGAGAGACCCGGTACTTC. Translating gives CSAMRDGRETRYF.